What follows are 10 T cell receptor beta chains derived from one specimen sequenced in a study of T cells in Graves' hyperthyroidism and ophthalmopathy. RNA transcripts gave rise to amplified TCR beta CDR3 regions. Using the HTBI primer set, a first-round RT-PCR was run on the TCR CDR3. Via MiXCR, TCRdb re-called the multiplex PCR reads, giving one row per CDR3 protein. There are 350,000 or so distinct CDR3 sequences in the sample; 15% to 20% occur only once, and more than 30% lies in the top ten. Material for sequencing was blood. The receptors stem from a woman younger than 45 with Graves' hyperthyroidism that later progressed to Graves' ophthalmopathy.

This clonotype has just one count. One end of the junction varies from germline; a read error may be responsible. The V and J genes are TRBV30 and TRBJ1-4; TRBD1 is a possible D gene (5 bases). Germline CDR1 GTSNPN, CDR2 SVGIG (reference sequence). The CDR3 extends over 14 amino acids. CDR3 nucleotide sequence: TGTGCCTCGGCTCAAGGGGACGGTAATGGAAAACTGTTTTTT. This sequence encodes CASAQGDGNGKLFF.

This clonotype was observed a handful of times. V gene TRBV11-2 combines with J gene TRBJ2-1, with D possibly matching TRBD1 (5 bases). The CDR3 totals 16 residues. Germline V CDR1 and CDR2: SGHAT, FQNNGV. Trimming shortened V by 5 bases and J by 4 bases, and 18 bases separated the two germline ends. The DNA for the CDR3 is TGTGCCAGCAGCGCAAATCAGGGAAAAGGTTACAATGAGCAGTTCTTC. Translation: CASSANQGKGYNEQFF. Filled out from reference TRBV11-2 and TRBJ2-1, the complete variable domain reads EAGVAQSPRYKIIEKRQSVAFWCNPISGHATLYWYQQILGQGPKLLIQFQNNGVVDDSQLPKDRFSAERLKGVDSTLKIQPAKLEDSAVYLCASSANQGKGYNEQFFGPGTRLTVL.

This clonotype was observed many times. The V call is TRBV24-1, the J call TRBJ2-1; the match to TRBD1 covers 11 bases. The ends lost 4 bases at V and 9 bases at J; junction bases unmatched: 10. The germline gives CDR1 KGHDR, CDR2 SFDVKD. The CDR3 loop spans 16 amino acids. This CDR3 reads CATSDPGTGGSSEQFF. In DNA, the CDR3 is TGTGCCACCAGTGACCCCGGGACAGGGGGTTCGAGTGAGCAGTTCTTC.

The chain has TRBV20-1 and TRBJ1-5; D remains unclear. Germline V gene sequence: CDR1 DFQATT, CDR2 SNEGSKA (reference sequence). This CDR3 has 15 residues. Trimming left V 4 bases short and J 0 bases short, with 13 bases between. The CDR3 loop is CSAKSSAASNQPQHF. CDR3 DNA sequence: TGCAGTGCTAAGAGCTCTGCGGCTAGCAATCAGCCCCAGCATTTT.

In its sample, this clonotype was seen a few times. J is TRBJ1-3 and V is TRBV20-1; D gene unclear. From germline, CDR1 is DFQATT and CDR2 SNEGSKA (reference sequence). Trimming removed 6 bases from V and 0 bases from J, with 18 bases in between. The CDR3 covers 16 residues. CDR3 residues: CSALRQTMVSGNTIYF. The CDR3 DNA is TGCAGTGCCCTCCGACAAACGATGGTCTCTGGAAACACCATATATTTT.

For this clonotype: A single base separates this from a much larger clone, so it may be a read error. This sequence joins TRBV6-2 or TRBV6-3 and TRBJ2-7, with D uncertain. This CDR3 has 14 amino acids. Per germline, CDR1 MNHEY and CDR2 SVGEGT. The V end lost 7 bases, the J end lost 3 bases, and 16 bases lay between the germline ends. The CDR3 here is CASTLPAAGYEQYF. CDR3 in DNA: TGTGCCAGCACCCTGCCCGCCGCTGGCTACGAGCAGTACTTC.

This clonotype occurred a few times. The V call is TRBV20-1, the J call TRBJ2-7, with D unclear. Germline CDR1 DFQATT, CDR2 SNEGSKA (reference sequence). The V gene lost 7 bases and the J gene lost 9 bases, with 16 bases spanning the gap. The CDR3 is made up of 11 amino acids. The CDR3 sequence: CSGRADNTQYF. The CDR3 DNA follows: TGCAGTGGACGGGCTGACAACACGCAGTACTTC.

The chain is built from TRBV4-1 and TRBJ1-1; D is perhaps TRBD1 (5 bases). V was shortened by 1 base and J by 4 bases, with 19 bases between the two germline ends. Germline V gives CDR1 MGHRA, CDR2 YSYEKL. The CDR3 has 17 residues. The CDR3 reads CASSQVAGGVVVTEAFF. The CDR3 DNA is TGCGCCAGCAGCCAAGTTGCAGGAGGGGTGGTCGTCACTGAAGCTTTCTTT.

V usage is TRBV3-1 and J usage is TRBJ2-7, with TRBD1 matching over 9 bases. The CDR3 loop spans 20 amino acids. Trimming took 0 bases from V and 0 from J; bases not matched to a gene: 15. From germline, CDR1 is LGHDT and CDR2 YNNKEL (reference sequence). The CDR3, as DNA: TGTGCCAGCAGCCAAGATTACTCCATCAACTGGGACAGGGCCTCCTACGAGCAGTACTTC. Translated, it gives CASSQDYSINWDRASYEQYF.

This clonotype was seen a few times. Compared with germline, one end of the junction differs, possibly owing to a read error. The genes are TRBV7-6 and TRBJ2-1, with 9 positions matching TRBD2. Germline CDR1 SGHVS, CDR2 FNYEAQ. CDR3 length equals 14 residues. The CDR3 coding sequence is TGTGCCAGCAGCTTAGGCGGGAGGGGCAATGAGCAGCTCTTC. Its protein is CASSLGGRGNEQLF.